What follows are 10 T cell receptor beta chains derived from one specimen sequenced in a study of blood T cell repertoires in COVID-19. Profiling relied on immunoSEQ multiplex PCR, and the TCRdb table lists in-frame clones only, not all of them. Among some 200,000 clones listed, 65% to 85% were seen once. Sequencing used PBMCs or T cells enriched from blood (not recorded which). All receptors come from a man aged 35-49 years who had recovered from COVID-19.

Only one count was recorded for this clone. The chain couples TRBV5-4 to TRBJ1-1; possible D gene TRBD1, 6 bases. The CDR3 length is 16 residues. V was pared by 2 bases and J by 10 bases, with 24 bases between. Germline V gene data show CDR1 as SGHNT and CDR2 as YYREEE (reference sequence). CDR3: CASSLDRPGRIGGAFF. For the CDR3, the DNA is TGTGCCAGCAGCTTAGATCGTCCAGGACGCATAGGGGGAGCTTTCTTT.

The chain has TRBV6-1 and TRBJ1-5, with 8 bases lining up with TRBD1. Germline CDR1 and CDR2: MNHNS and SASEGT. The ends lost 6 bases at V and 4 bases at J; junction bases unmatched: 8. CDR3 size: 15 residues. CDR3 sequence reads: CASSGGTGVNQPQHF. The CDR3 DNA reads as TGTGCCAGCAGCGGCGGGACAGGAGTAAATCAGCCCCAGCATTTT.

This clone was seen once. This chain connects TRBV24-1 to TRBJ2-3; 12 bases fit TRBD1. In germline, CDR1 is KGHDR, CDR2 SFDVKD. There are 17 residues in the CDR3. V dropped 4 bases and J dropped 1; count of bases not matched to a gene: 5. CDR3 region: CATSEPGTGGGTDTQYF. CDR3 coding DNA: TGTGCCACCAGTGAGCCCGGGACAGGGGGCGGCACAGATACGCAGTATTTT.

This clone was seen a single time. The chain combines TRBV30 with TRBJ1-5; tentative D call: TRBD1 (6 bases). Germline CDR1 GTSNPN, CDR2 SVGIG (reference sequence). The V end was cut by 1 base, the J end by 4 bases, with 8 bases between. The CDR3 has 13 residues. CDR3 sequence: CAWSGTVNQPQHF. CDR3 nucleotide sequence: TGTGCCTGGAGTGGGACAGTTAATCAGCCCCAGCATTTT.

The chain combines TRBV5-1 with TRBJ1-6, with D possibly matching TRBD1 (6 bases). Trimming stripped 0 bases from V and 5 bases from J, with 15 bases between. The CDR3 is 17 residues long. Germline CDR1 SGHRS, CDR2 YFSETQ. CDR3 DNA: TGCGCCAGCAGCTTGGCCGGGAACAGGGTCCATAATTCACCCCTCCACTTT. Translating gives CASSLAGNRVHNSPLHF.

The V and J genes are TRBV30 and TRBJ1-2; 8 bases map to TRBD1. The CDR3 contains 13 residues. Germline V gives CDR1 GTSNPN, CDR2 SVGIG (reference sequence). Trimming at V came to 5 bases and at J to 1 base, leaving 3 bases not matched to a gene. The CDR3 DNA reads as TGTGCCTGGGTGGACAGGGATAACTATGGCTACACCTTC. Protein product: CAWVDRDNYGYTF.

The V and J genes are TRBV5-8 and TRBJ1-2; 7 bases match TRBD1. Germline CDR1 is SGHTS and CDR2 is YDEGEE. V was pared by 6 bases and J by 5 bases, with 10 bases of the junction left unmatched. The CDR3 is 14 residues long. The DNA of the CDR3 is TGTGCCAGCATCATTACCGGGACAGAGTATGGCTACACCTTC. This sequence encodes CASIITGTEYGYTF.

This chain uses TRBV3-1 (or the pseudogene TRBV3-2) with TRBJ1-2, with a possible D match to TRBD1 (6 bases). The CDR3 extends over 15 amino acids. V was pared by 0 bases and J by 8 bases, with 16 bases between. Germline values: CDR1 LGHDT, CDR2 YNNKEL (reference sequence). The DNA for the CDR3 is TGTGCCAGCAGCCAAGATCCTGCCAGGGGACGGGGCTACACCTTC. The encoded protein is CASSQDPARGRGYTF.

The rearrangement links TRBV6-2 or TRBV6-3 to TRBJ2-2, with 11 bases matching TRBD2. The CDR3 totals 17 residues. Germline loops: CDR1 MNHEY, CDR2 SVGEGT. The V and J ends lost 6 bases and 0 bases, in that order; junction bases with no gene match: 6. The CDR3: CASSLTSGGTNTGELFF. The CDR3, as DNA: TGTGCCAGCAGCCTTACTAGCGGGGGCACGAACACCGGGGAGCTGTTTTTT.

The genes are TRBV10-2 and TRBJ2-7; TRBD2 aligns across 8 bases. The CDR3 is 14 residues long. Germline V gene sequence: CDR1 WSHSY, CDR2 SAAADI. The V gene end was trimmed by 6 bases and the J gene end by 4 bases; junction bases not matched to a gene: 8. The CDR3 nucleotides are TGCGCCAGCAGGTCAGCAGCGGGGGCTTACGAGCAGTACTTC. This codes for CASRSAAGAYEQYF.